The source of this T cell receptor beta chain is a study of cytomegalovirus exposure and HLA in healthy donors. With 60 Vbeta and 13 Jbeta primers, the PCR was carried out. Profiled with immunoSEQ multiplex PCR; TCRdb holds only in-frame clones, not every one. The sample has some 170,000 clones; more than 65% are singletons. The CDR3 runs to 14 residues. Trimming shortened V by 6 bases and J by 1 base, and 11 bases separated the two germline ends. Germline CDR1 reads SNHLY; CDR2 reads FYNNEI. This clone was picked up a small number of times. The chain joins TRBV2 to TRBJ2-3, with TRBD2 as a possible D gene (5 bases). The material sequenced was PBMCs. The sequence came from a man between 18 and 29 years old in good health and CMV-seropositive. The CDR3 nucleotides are TGTGCCAGCAGGACTATTGCACGCACAGATACGCAGTATTTT. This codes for CASRTIARTDTQYF.